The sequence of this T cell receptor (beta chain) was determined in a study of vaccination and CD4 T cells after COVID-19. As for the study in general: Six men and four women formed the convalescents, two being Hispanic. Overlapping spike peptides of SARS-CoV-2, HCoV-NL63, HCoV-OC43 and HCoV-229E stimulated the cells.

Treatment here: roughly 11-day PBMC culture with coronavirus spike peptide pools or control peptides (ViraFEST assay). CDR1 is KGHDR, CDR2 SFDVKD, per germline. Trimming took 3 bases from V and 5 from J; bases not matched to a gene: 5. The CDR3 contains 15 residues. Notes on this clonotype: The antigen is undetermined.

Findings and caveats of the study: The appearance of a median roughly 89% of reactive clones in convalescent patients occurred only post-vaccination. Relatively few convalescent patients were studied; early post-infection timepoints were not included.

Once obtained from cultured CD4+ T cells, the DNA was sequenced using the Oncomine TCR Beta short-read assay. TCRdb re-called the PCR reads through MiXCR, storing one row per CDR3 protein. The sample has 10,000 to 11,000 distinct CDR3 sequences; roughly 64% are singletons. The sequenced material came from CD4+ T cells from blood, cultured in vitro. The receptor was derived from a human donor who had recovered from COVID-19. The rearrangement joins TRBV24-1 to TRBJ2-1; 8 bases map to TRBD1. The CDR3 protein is CATSDVQGANNEQFF. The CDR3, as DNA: TGTGCCACCAGTGATGTCCAGGGGGCCAACAATGAGCAGTTCTTC.